This is a list of T cell receptor beta chains from one sample in a study of cytomegalovirus exposure and HLA in healthy donors. Libraries were prepared by immunoSEQ multiplex PCR; TCRdb keeps only in-frame clonotypes and omits some of them. This sample yields about 100,000 clones, of which approximately 72% are seen a single time; about 1.9% belongs to the top ten. The sequenced sample consisted of PBMCs. These receptors originate from a woman aged 40-49 years in good health and CMV-seronegative. Each CDR3 is given with its conserved first and last residue. Fields, in order: clone size, V gene, D gene, J gene, CDR3 DNA, CDR3 protein. A D gene is named only where the DNA matches it firmly. A clone size is listed for some rows: how often the clone was seen (once, few, many), or a class if it is expanded.

clone size: .; V gene: TRBV28; D gene: TRBD1; J gene: TRBJ2-7; CDR3 DNA: TGTGCCAGCACCAGGCCCCGGGACAGGCCCTACGAGCAGTACTTC; CDR3 protein: CASTRPRDRPYEQYF
clone size: .; V gene: TRBV28; D gene: TRBD1; J gene: TRBJ1-2; CDR3 DNA: TGTGCCAGCAGTTTTGGGACAGGGGGCAACTATGGCTACACCTTC; CDR3 protein: CASSFGTGGNYGYTF
clone size: .; V gene: TRBV10-3; D gene: TRBD2; J gene: TRBJ2-5; CDR3 DNA: TGTGCCATCTCCGGGACTAGCCAAGAGACCCAGTACTTC; CDR3 protein: CAISGTSQETQYF
clone size: .; V gene: TRBV13; D gene: TRBD2; J gene: TRBJ2-7; CDR3 DNA: TGTGCCAGCAGCTTGGGACTAGCGGGAGACTACGAGCAGTACTTC; CDR3 protein: CASSLGLAGDYEQYF
clone size: .; V gene: TRBV7-3; D gene: .; J gene: TRBJ2-7; CDR3 DNA: TGTGCCAGCAGCTTATTAGTTCGACTGAACCGTGGAGAGCAGTACTTC; CDR3 protein: CASSLLVRLNRGEQYF
clone size: .; V gene: TRBV9; D gene: TRBD2; J gene: TRBJ2-1; CDR3 DNA: TGTGCCAGCAGCGTAGGGGGGGGAGTAGCTGAGCAGTTCTTC; CDR3 protein: CASSVGGGVAEQFF
clone size: once; V gene: TRBV28; D gene: TRBD1; J gene: TRBJ2-7; CDR3 DNA: TGTGCCAGCAGTTTAGTGCAGGGGGTCTACGAGCAGTACTTC; CDR3 protein: CASSLVQGVYEQYF
clone size: .; V gene: TRBV19; D gene: TRBD1; J gene: TRBJ2-5; CDR3 DNA: TGTGCCAGTAGTGGGACGACAGGGGTGGGGGAGACCCAGTACTTC; CDR3 protein: CASSGTTGVGETQYF
clone size: .; V gene: TRBV2; D gene: .; J gene: TRBJ2-7; CDR3 DNA: TGTGCCAGCAGCGGAGTCTACGAGCAGTACTTC; CDR3 protein: CASSGVYEQYF
clone size: .; V gene: TRBV28; D gene: TRBD2; J gene: TRBJ2-2; CDR3 DNA: TGTGCCAGCAGTATCGGGACTAGCGGGAGGTCAAGCACCGGGGAGCTGTTTTTT; CDR3 protein: CASSIGTSGRSSTGELFF
clone size: once; V gene: TRBV10-3; D gene: TRBD2; J gene: TRBJ2-2; CDR3 DNA: TGTGCCATCAGTGACGGGGAGGGATGGGCCGGGGAGCTGTTTTTT; CDR3 protein: CAISDGEGWAGELFF
clone size: once; V gene: TRBV2; D gene: TRBD1; J gene: TRBJ2-7; CDR3 DNA: TGTGCCAGCAGGACGGGACAGGGGGCCTACGAGCAGTACTTC; CDR3 protein: CASRTGQGAYEQYF
clone size: .; V gene: TRBV7-9; D gene: TRBD1; J gene: TRBJ2-2; CDR3 DNA: TGTGCCAGCAGGTCCGGGACAGGGCTCCACGGGGAGCTGTTTTTT; CDR3 protein: CASRSGTGLHGELFF
clone size: few; V gene: TRBV27; D gene: .; J gene: TRBJ1-2; CDR3 DNA: TGTGCCAGCAGTTTATCAGGGGGCTATGGCTACACCTTC; CDR3 protein: CASSLSGGYGYTF
clone size: few; V gene: TRBV9; D gene: .; J gene: TRBJ2-7; CDR3 DNA: TGTGCCAGCAGCGTAGAGGCGACAGCCTACGAGCAGTACTTC; CDR3 protein: CASSVEATAYEQYF
clone size: .; V gene: TRBV30; D gene: TRBD1; J gene: TRBJ1-3; CDR3 DNA: TGTGCCTGGAGGGGACAGGGAATCGGAAACACCATATATTTT; CDR3 protein: CAWRGQGIGNTIYF
clone size: .; V gene: TRBV7-9; D gene: .; J gene: TRBJ2-1; CDR3 DNA: TGTGCCAGCAGCTTAGGCATTGAGGGGGGGCCGGGGGAGCAGTTCTTC; CDR3 protein: CASSLGIEGGPGEQFF
clone size: once; V gene: TRBV15; D gene: TRBD2; J gene: TRBJ2-3; CDR3 DNA: TGTGCCACCAGCACGGGACTAGCGGGAGCTCGCACAGATACGCAGTATTTT; CDR3 protein: CATSTGLAGARTDTQYF
clone size: .; V gene: TRBV5-1; D gene: TRBD1; J gene: TRBJ2-1; CDR3 DNA: TGCGCCAGCAGCCAAAACCGGGACAGGGGGTGGGATGAGCAGTTCTTC; CDR3 protein: CASSQNRDRGWDEQFF
clone size: .; V gene: TRBV6-1; D gene: TRBD1; J gene: TRBJ1-2; CDR3 DNA: TGTGCCAGCAGTGAGGACAGGGGGAACTATGGCTACACCTTC; CDR3 protein: CASSEDRGNYGYTF
clone size: .; V gene: TRBV9; D gene: .; J gene: TRBJ1-4; CDR3 DNA: TGTGCCAGCAGCGTGGCAGCAACTAATGAAAAACTGTTTTTT; CDR3 protein: CASSVAATNEKLFF
clone size: .; V gene: TRBV19; D gene: TRBD1; J gene: TRBJ2-3; CDR3 DNA: TGTGCCAGTAGTCATCCAGGGGGCCCCACAGATACGCAGTATTTT; CDR3 protein: CASSHPGGPTDTQYF